The clone carrying this T cell receptor beta chain was observed a single time. The CDR3 totals 11 residues. The V gene's germline CDR1 is DFQATT and CDR2 SNEGSKA (reference sequence). V gave up 3 bases and J gave up 3 bases, with 5 bases separating them. Cohort 3 donors counted as recovered after two negative PCRs, clearance, or resolved symptoms. Produced via immunoSEQ multiplex PCR; TCRdb's table is partial and in-frame only. The table shows roughly 320,000 clones, with 70% to 90% occurring only once. This sample is part of a study of blood T cell repertoires in COVID-19. At the level of the study: Researchers got acute and convalescent COVID-19 samples from the United States, Italy and Spain. The cDNA or gDNA used as material had been derived from T cells, B-cell-depleted T cells, or PBMCs.

The material sequenced was PBMCs or T cells enriched from blood (not recorded which). The J gene is TRBJ2-5, the V gene TRBV20-1; D is unresolved. The sequence was obtained from a man aged 25-40 years who had recovered from COVID-19. In nucleotides, the CDR3 is TGCAGTGCTAGTCCCGAAGAGACCCAGTACTTC. Protein product: CSASPEETQYF.